One and the same sample provided the 5 T cell receptor beta chains below, sequenced in a study of blood T cell repertoires in COVID-19. Profiling relied on immunoSEQ multiplex PCR, and the TCRdb table lists in-frame clones only, not all of them. The sample holds about 190,000 clones, approximately 91% seen once. Source material: peripheral blood. All receptors derive from a woman in her forties who had recovered from COVID-19.

The chain has TRBV7-9 and TRBJ2-7, with D perhaps matching TRBD2 (5 bases). CDR1 and CDR2 from the germline V gene are SEHNR and FQNEAQ (reference sequence). CDR3 length: 16 amino acids. V was pared by 0 bases and J by 4 bases, with 16 bases between. The CDR3 DNA reads TGTGCCAGCAGCTTAGCCGGAGTCGGACTCACTTACGAGCAGTACTTC. The encoded protein is CASSLAGVGLTYEQYF.

The rearrangement uses TRBV27 and TRBJ1-1; weak D call: TRBD1 (5 bases). CDR3 length: 14 residues. V was cut by 6 bases and J by 0 bases, with 11 bases left in between. In germline, CDR1 is MNHEY, CDR2 SMNVEV (reference sequence). The CDR3 sequence is CASRYRYMNTEAFF. Written as DNA, the CDR3 is TGTGCCAGCAGGTACAGGTACATGAACACTGAAGCTTTCTTT.

The chain is built from TRBV5-1 and TRBJ2-2; D is unclear. The CDR3 has 14 residues. In germline, CDR1 is SGHRS, CDR2 YFSETQ. V was cut by 0 bases and J by 1 base, with 4 bases left in between. CDR3 sequence: CASSLDQNTGELFF. The CDR3 DNA reads TGCGCCAGCAGCTTGGATCAGAACACCGGGGAGCTGTTTTTT.

The chain is built from TRBV7-3 and TRBJ2-3; tentatively, D is TRBD1 (5 bases). CDR1 SGHTA and CDR2 FQGTGA come from the germline V gene. V was shortened by 5 bases and J by 2 bases, with 8 bases between the two germline ends. The CDR3 consists of 13 residues. The CDR3: CASSTRVTDTQYF. The CDR3 nucleotides read TGTGCCAGCAGCACCAGGGTCACAGATACGCAGTATTTT.

The chain recombines TRBV9 with TRBJ1-2, with TRBD1 as a possible D gene (6 bases). The CDR3 has 14 residues. Germline-derived CDR1 and CDR2 are SGDLS and YYNGEE. The V end lost 3 bases, the J end lost 10 bases, and 19 bases lay between the germline ends. The CDR3 nucleotides read TGTGCCAGCAGCGCCGCTTGGCCAGGGGTTGACTACACCTTC. This codes for CASSAAWPGVDYTF.